Listed here are 24 T cell receptor beta chains from one sample, sequenced in a study of T cell changes during pregnancy in multiple sclerosis. Some clones are missing from TCRdb's copy, which holds only in-frame ones; the method was immunoSEQ multiplex PCR. The repertoire holds almost 50,000 clones, almost 95% seen once, with 0.8% to 1% in the top ten. The sequencing here drew on peripheral blood, taken after pregnancy. Receptors originate from a female donor with multiple sclerosis, enrolled in a pregnancy study.

The chain is built from TRBV9 and TRBJ2-3, with TRBD2 matching over 10 bases. This CDR3 contains 17 residues. Germline V gives CDR1 SGDLS, CDR2 YYNGEE. The ends lost 0 bases at V and 3 bases at J; junction bases unmatched: 7. CDR3 DNA sequence: TGTGCCAGCAGCGTAGGCCTCAGCGGGGGGGGGACAGATACGCAGTATTTT. Protein sequence: CASSVGLSGGGTDTQYF.

V and J are TRBV6-1 and TRBJ2-5, with D unresolved. CDR3 length equals 14 residues. V was clipped by 4 bases and J by 2 bases, with 11 bases between them. The germline gives CDR1 MNHNS, CDR2 SASEGT. CDR3: CASSGRLGQETQYF. The CDR3 DNA sequence: TGTGCCAGCAGTGGACGACTTGGTCAAGAGACCCAGTACTTC.

In DNA, the CDR3 is TGTGCCAGCAGCGTAGGGGGGCGGAGTGGTGGCTACACCTTC. The encoded protein is CASSVGGRSGGYTF. The rearrangement links TRBV9 to TRBJ1-2, with D maybe TRBD1 (6 bases). V lost 0 bases and J 7 bases, leaving 13 bases between the germline ends. The V gene's germline CDR1 is SGDLS and CDR2 YYNGEE. This CDR3 comprises 14 residues.

The chain carries TRBV4-2 and TRBJ2-7; TRBD2 aligns across 12 bases. The V segment lost 0 bases and the J segment 2 bases; nucleotides outside the gene matches: 8. Germline values: CDR1 LGHNA, CDR2 YNFKEQ. The CDR3 loop spans 18 amino acids. CDR3 DNA: TGTGCCAGCAGCCAAGATCGACTAGCGGGGGCCCACGCCTACGAGCAGTACTTC. Protein product: CASSQDRLAGAHAYEQYF.

J is TRBJ1-2 and V is TRBV19; no clear D. Germline V gene data show CDR1 as LNHDA and CDR2 as SQIVND (reference sequence). V was cut by 5 bases and J by 7 bases, with 8 bases left in between. The CDR3 loop spans 11 amino acids. Here the CDR3 DNA reads TGTGCCAGTAGTTTCTGGGCTGGCTACACCTTC. Translation gives CASSFWAGYTF.

The V call is TRBV5-4, the J call TRBJ1-1; no reliable D call. This CDR3 spans 12 amino acids. Per germline, CDR1 SGHNT and CDR2 YYREEE (reference sequence). V was shortened by 10 bases and J by 4 bases, with 14 bases between the two germline ends. The CDR3 DNA follows: TGTGCCGGGCACACAGTTCCCACTGAAGCTTTCTTT. It encodes CAGHTVPTEAFF.

The CDR3, as DNA: TGTGCCAGCAGCCCCCAAGGAGGGGAGGCAGATACGCAGTATTTT. Amino acids: CASSPQGGEADTQYF. The V and J genes are TRBV7-6 and TRBJ2-3, with a tentative D call TRBD2 (6 bases). Germline V lookup: CDR1 SGHVS, CDR2 FNYEAQ. V was clipped by 5 bases and J by 4 bases, with 16 bases between them. The CDR3 has 15 amino acids.

The chain couples TRBV7-9 to TRBJ1-3, with D tentatively TRBD1 (6 bases). The CDR3 sequence is 16 residues long. Germline loops: CDR1 SEHNR, CDR2 FQNEAQ (reference sequence). The V end was cut by 4 bases, the J end by 3 bases, with 16 bases between. This chain's CDR3 is CASSYGAGDFGNTIYF. In DNA form, the CDR3 reads TGTGCCAGCAGCTACGGGGCAGGGGATTTTGGAAACACCATATATTTT.

The chain combines TRBV7-3 with TRBJ1-1; D gene uncertain. Looked up from germline, CDR1 is SGHTA and CDR2 is FQGTGA. Trimming left V 5 bases short and J 0 bases short, with 19 bases between. The CDR3 covers 17 residues. This CDR3 is CASSKETLNFMNTEAFF. The CDR3 DNA follows: TGTGCCAGCAGCAAAGAAACCCTAAATTTCATGAACACTGAAGCTTTCTTT. Filled out from reference TRBV7-3 and TRBJ1-1, the complete variable domain reads GAGVSQTPSNKVTEKGKYVELRCDPISGHTALYWYRQSLGQGPEFLIYFQGTGAADDSGLPNDRFFAVRPEGSVSTLKIQRTERGDSAVYLCASSKETLNFMNTEAFFGQGTRLTVV.

V is TRBV7-2 and J is TRBJ1-2, with D unresolved. This CDR3 has 13 amino acids. V was shortened by 5 bases and J by 10 bases, with 17 bases between the two germline ends. Germline lookup yields CDR1 SGHTA and CDR2 FQGNSA. In nucleotides, the CDR3 is TGTGCCAGCAGCCCCCGGTTGGCGGAGATCTACACCTTC. Translated, it gives CASSPRLAEIYTF.

The chain employs TRBV6-5 and TRBJ1-2; D unresolved. Looked up from germline, CDR1 is MNHEY and CDR2 is SVGAGI. The CDR3 loop spans 13 amino acids. V lost 6 bases, J lost 6 bases, and 14 bases lay in between. The CDR3 sequence: CASRKDAGDGYTF. CDR3 DNA: TGTGCCAGCAGGAAGGACGCGGGAGATGGCTACACCTTC.

Only one count was recorded for this clone. J is TRBJ1-2 and V is TRBV7-9; possibly TRBD1 for D (5 bases). The V and J ends lost 1 base and 7 bases respectively, with 13 bases between them. The CDR3 runs to 14 residues. CDR1 is SEHNR, CDR2 FQNEAQ, per germline (reference sequence). The chain's CDR3 is CASSLVWAGPGYTF. Here the CDR3 DNA reads TGTGCCAGCAGCTTAGTGTGGGCAGGGCCTGGCTACACCTTC.

The chain recombines TRBV10-3 with TRBJ1-6; a weak D match, TRBD1 (6 bases). Looked up from germline, CDR1 is ENHRY and CDR2 is SYGVKD. V was trimmed by 1 base and J by 7 bases, leaving 11 bases between them. This CDR3 is built from 15 residues. The CDR3 DNA reads as TGTGCCATCAGTGAGTTGGGGGCCAGAAATTCACCCCTCCACTTT. Translation: CAISELGARNSPLHF.

CDR3 amino acids: CATSRGGDGTYEQYF. In DNA, the CDR3 is TGTGCCACCAGCAGAGGGGGGGACGGAACCTACGAGCAGTACTTC. The rearrangement joins TRBV15 to TRBJ2-7; a possible D gene is TRBD2 (6 bases). V shed 1 base and J shed 2 bases, with 12 bases lying between them. Looked up from germline, CDR1 is LNHNV and CDR2 is YYDKDF (reference sequence). The CDR3 totals 15 residues.

This chain joins TRBV25-1 and TRBJ2-7, with 7 bases identical to TRBD1. The CDR3 has 13 residues. V lost 6 bases and J lost 3; bases outside the gene matches: 5. CDR1 MGHDK and CDR2 SYGVNS come from the germline V gene. CDR3 in amino acids: CASRRDSRYEQYF. The CDR3 region has the DNA TGTGCCAGCAGGAGGGACAGCCGCTACGAGCAGTACTTC.

This chain links TRBV7-3 with TRBJ2-3; 9 bases align to TRBD2. The CDR3 is 14 amino acids. Germline values: CDR1 SGHTA, CDR2 FQGTGA. V lost 0 bases and J lost 11; bases outside the gene matches: 6. The CDR3 region has the DNA TGTGCCAGCAGCTTAACTGCCCTTAGCGGGGGGCAGTATTTT. As protein: CASSLTALSGGQYF.

The rearrangement uses TRBV19 and TRBJ2-2; the match to TRBD2 covers 15 bases. J was trimmed by 0 bases and V by 7 bases; bases with no gene match: 9. The germline gives CDR1 LNHDA, CDR2 SQIVND (reference sequence). This CDR3 is 19 amino acids long. CDR3 residues: CASTPRGLAGGANTGELFF. The CDR3 DNA reads as TGTGCCAGTACCCCTCGGGGACTAGCGGGGGGCGCGAACACCGGGGAGCTGTTTTTT.

The J gene is TRBJ2-3, the V gene TRBV2, with D possibly being TRBD2 (5 bases). The CDR3 contains 15 residues. Germline CDR1 is SNHLY and CDR2 is FYNNEI. V was shortened by 6 bases and J by 7 bases, with 20 bases between the two germline ends. CDR3 loop: CASSPQAEMRNTQYF. The CDR3 DNA is TGTGCCAGCAGCCCCCAAGCGGAGATGAGGAATACGCAGTATTTT.

The chain carries TRBV11-3 and TRBJ2-1; 14 bases map to TRBD2. CDR3 size: 14 residues. Per germline, CDR1 SGHNT and CDR2 YENEEA. V lost 3 bases to trimming and J lost 10 bases; unmatched junction nucleotides: 2. The CDR3 spells CASSFGLAGGEQFF. The CDR3 bases are TGTGCCAGCAGCTTTGGACTAGCGGGAGGAGAGCAGTTCTTC. Complete variable domain (other parts from reference TRBV11-3 and TRBJ2-1): EAGVVQSPRYKIIEKKQPVAFWCNPISGHNTLYWYLQNLGQGPELLIRYENEEAVDDSQLPKDRFSAERLKGVDSTLKIQPAELGDSAVYLCASSFGLAGGEQFFGPGTRLTVL.

The rearrangement uses TRBV7-2 and TRBJ2-2, with a tentative D call TRBD2 (6 bases). This CDR3 is built from 16 residues. Germline V gene data show CDR1 as SGHTA and CDR2 as FQGNSA. V shed 2 bases and J shed 2 bases, with 12 bases lying between them. CDR3 in amino acids: CASSLLGTANTGELFF. CDR3 nucleotide sequence: TGTGCCAGCAGCTTACTGGGGACTGCCAACACCGGGGAGCTGTTTTTT.

J is TRBJ1-5 and V is TRBV5-5; D is possibly TRBD1 (6 bases). Trimming removed 4 bases at V and 3 bases at J, with 11 bases between. Germline CDR1 reads SGHKS; CDR2 reads YYEKEE (reference sequence). The CDR3 has 14 residues. DNA for the CDR3: TGTGCCAGCAGCGTACAGGGATACAATCAGCCCCAGCATTTT. This gives the protein CASSVQGYNQPQHF. Looking up the rest from reference TRBV5-5 and TRBJ1-5 gives the full variable domain: DAGVTQSPTHLIKTRGQQVTLRCSPISGHKSVSWYQQVLGQGPQFIFQYYEKEERGRGNFPDRFSARQFPNYSSELNVNALLLGDSALYLCASSVQGYNQPQHFGDGTRLSIL.

V usage is TRBV19 and J usage is TRBJ2-5; tentative D call: TRBD2 (6 bases). The germline CDR1 and CDR2 sequences are LNHDA and SQIVND (reference sequence). CDR3 size: 13 residues. The V end lost 3 bases, the J end lost 5 bases, and 10 bases lay between the germline ends. The CDR3 loop reads CASSITRGETQYF. The CDR3 coding sequence is TGTGCCAGTAGTATTACCCGGGGGGAGACCCAGTACTTC.

The V and J genes are TRBV4-3 and TRBJ1-1; TRBD1 is a possible D gene (5 bases). Deletions cut 4 bases from V and 1 base from J, with 10 bases between. Germline CDR1 reads LGHNA; CDR2 reads YSLEER. CDR3 length: 14 amino acids. The CDR3 sequence: CASSRGRGNTEAFF. In nucleotides, the CDR3 is TGCGCCAGCAGCCGGGGGAGGGGGAACACTGAAGCTTTCTTT.

V gene TRBV30 combines with J gene TRBJ2-2, with 7 bases identical to TRBD2. The V segment lost 4 bases and the J segment 4 bases; nucleotides outside the gene matches: 6. The germline V gene has CDR1 GTSNPN and CDR2 SVGIG (reference sequence). The CDR3 covers 14 residues. The CDR3: CAWKWEGSTGELFF. CDR3 bases: TGTGCCTGGAAATGGGAGGGGTCCACCGGGGAGCTGTTTTTT.